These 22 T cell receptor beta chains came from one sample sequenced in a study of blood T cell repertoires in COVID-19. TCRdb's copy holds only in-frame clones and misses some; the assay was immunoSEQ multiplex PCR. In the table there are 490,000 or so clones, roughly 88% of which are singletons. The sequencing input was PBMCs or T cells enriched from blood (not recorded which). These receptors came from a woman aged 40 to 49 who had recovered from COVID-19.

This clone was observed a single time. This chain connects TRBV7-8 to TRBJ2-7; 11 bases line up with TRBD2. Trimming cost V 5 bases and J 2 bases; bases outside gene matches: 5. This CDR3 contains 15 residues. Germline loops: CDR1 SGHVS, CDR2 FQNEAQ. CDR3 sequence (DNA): TGTGCCAGCAGCCCTAGCGGGAGGACCGCCTACGAGCAGTACTTC. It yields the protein CASSPSGRTAYEQYF.

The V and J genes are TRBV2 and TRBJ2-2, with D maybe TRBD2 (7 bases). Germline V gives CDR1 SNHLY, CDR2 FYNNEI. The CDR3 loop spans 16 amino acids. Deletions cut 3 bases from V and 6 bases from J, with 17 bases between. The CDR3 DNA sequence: TGTGCCAGCAGTGACGTAGGGGGAGGGCCCGCCGGGGAGCTGTTTTTT. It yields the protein CASSDVGGGPAGELFF.

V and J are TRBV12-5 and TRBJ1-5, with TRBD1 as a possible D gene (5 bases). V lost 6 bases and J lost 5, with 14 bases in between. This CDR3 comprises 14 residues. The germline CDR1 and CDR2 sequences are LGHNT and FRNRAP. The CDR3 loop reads CASGRTYPHQPQHF. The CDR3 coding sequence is TGTGCTAGTGGAAGGACATACCCCCATCAGCCCCAGCATTTT.

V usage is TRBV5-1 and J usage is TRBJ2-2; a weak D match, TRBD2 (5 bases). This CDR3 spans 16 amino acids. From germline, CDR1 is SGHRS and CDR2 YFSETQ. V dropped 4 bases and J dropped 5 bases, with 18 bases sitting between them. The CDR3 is CASSRQTLTSTGELFF. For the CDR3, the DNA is TGCGCCAGCAGCCGTCAAACCCTTACTAGTACCGGGGAGCTGTTTTTT. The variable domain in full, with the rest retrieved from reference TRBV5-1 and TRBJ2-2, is KAGVTQTPRYLIKTRGQQVTLSCSPISGHRSVSWYQQTPGQGLQFLFEYFSETQRNKGNFPGRFSGRQFSNSRSEMNVSTLELGDSALYLCASSRQTLTSTGELFFGEGSRLTVL.

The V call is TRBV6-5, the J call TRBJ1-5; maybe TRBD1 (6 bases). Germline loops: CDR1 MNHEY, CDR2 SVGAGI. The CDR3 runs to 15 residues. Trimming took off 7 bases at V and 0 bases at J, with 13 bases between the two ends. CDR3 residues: CASTYRAYSNQPQHF. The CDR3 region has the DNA TGTGCCAGCACCTACAGGGCATATAGCAATCAGCCCCAGCATTTT.

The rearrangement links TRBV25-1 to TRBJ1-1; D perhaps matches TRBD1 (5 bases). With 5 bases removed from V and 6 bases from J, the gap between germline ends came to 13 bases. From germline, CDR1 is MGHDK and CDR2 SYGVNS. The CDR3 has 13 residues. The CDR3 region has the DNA TGTGCCAGCAGTTTAGGCAGGGAGGCTGAAGCTTTCTTT. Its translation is CASSLGREAEAFF.

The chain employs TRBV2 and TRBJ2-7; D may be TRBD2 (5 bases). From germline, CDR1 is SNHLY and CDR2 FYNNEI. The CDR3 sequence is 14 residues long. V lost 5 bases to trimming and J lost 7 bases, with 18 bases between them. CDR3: CASSLARVPPEQYF. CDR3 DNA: TGTGCCAGCAGTTTAGCGAGAGTGCCGCCAGAGCAGTACTTC.

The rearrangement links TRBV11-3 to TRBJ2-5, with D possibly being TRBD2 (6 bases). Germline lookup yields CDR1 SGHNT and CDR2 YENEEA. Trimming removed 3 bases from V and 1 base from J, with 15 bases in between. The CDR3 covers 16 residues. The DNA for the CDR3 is TGTGCCAGCAGCTTGGACGGCACTAGCCGCCAAGAGACCCAGTACTTC. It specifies CASSLDGTSRQETQYF.

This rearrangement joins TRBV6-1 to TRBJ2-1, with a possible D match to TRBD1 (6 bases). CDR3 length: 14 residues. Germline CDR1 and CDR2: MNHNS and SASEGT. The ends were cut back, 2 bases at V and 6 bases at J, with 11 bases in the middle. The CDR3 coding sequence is TGTGCCAGCAGTGAAAGGGCAGGGGCCAATGAGCAGTTCTTC. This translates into CASSERAGANEQFF.

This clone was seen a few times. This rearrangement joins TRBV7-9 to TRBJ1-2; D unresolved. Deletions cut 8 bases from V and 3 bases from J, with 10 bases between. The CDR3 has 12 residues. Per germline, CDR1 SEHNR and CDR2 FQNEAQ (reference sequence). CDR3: CASDGEDYGYTF. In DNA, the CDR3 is TGTGCCAGCGACGGCGAGGACTATGGCTACACCTTC. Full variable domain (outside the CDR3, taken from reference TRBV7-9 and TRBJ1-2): DTGVSQNPRHKITKRGQNVTFRCDPISEHNRLYWYRQTLGQGPEFLTYFQNEAQLEKSRLLSDRFSAERPKGSFSTLEIQRTEQGDSAMYLCASDGEDYGYTFGSGTRLTVV.

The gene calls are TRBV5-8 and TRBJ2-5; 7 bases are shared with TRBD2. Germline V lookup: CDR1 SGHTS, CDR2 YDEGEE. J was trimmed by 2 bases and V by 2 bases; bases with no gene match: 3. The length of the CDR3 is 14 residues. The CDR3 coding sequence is TGTGCCAGCAGCTTCGGGGGGTCTCAAGAGACCCAGTACTTC. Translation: CASSFGGSQETQYF.

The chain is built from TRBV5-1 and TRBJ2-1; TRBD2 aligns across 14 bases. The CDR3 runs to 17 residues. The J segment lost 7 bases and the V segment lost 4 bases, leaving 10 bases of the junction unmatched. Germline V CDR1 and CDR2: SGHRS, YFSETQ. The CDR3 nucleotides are TGCGCCAGCAGCCCGGTACCAGGACTAGCGGGAGGAAATGAGCAGTTCTTC. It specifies CASSPVPGLAGGNEQFF.

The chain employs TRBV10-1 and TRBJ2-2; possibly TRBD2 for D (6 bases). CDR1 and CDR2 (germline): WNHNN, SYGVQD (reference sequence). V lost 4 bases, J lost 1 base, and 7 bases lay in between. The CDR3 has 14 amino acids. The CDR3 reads CASSGGVNTGELFF. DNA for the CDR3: TGCGCCAGCAGTGGCGGGGTGAACACCGGGGAGCTGTTTTTT.

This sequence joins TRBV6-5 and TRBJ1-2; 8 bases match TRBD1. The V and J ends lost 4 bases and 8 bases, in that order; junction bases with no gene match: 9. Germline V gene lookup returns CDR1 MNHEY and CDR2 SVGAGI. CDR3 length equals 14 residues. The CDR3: CASSSGTGLGGYTF. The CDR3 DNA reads TGTGCCAGCAGTTCCGGGACAGGACTTGGCGGCTACACCTTC.

CDR3 amino acids: CASSPFDRINTEAFF. For the CDR3, the DNA is TGTGCCAGCAGCCCCTTTGACAGGATAAACACTGAAGCTTTCTTT. The chain employs TRBV11-2 and TRBJ1-1; TRBD1 might be the D (6 bases). Trimming took 5 bases from V and 2 from J, leaving 15 bases between them. Germline values: CDR1 SGHAT, CDR2 FQNNGV. CDR3 size: 15 residues.

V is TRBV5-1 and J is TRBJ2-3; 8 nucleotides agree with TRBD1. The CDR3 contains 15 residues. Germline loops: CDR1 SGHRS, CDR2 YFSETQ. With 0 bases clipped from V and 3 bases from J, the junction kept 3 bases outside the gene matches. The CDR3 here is CASSLGQGRTDTQYF. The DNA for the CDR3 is TGCGCCAGCAGCTTGGGACAGGGGAGGACAGATACGCAGTATTTT.

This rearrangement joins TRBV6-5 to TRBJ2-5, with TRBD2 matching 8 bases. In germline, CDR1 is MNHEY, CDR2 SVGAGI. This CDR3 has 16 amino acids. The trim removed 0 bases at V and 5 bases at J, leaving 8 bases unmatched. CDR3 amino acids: CASSYSGAGGRETQYF. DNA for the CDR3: TGTGCCAGCAGTTACTCGGGGGCGGGAGGCCGGGAGACCCAGTACTTC.

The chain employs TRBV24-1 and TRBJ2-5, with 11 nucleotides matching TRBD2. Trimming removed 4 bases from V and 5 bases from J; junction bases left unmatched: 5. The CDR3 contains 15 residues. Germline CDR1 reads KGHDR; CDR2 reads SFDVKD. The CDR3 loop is CATSDLTSGTETQYF. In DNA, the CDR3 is TGTGCCACCAGTGACTTGACTAGCGGGACGGAGACCCAGTACTTC.

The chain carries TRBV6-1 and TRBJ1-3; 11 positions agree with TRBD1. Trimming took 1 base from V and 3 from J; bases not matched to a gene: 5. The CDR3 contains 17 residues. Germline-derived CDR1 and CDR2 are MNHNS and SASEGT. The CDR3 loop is CASSEVAGTGGGNTIYF. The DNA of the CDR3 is TGTGCCAGCAGTGAAGTCGCCGGGACAGGGGGTGGAAACACCATATATTTT.

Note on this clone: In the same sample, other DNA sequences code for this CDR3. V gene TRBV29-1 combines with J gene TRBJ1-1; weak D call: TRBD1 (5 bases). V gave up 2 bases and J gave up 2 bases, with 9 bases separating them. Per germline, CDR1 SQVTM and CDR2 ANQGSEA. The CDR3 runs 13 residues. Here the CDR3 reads CSVESQGNTEAFF. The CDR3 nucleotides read TGCAGCGTTGAAAGTCAGGGAAACACTGAAGCTTTCTTT.

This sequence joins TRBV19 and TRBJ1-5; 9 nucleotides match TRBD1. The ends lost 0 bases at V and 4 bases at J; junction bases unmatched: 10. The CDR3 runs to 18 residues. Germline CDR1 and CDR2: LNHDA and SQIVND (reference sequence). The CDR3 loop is CASSIDPSGTGRNQPQHF. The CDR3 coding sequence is TGTGCCAGTAGTATAGATCCTTCCGGGACAGGGCGGAATCAGCCCCAGCATTTT. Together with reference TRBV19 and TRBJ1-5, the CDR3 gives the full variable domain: DGGITQSPKYLFRKEGQNVTLSCEQNLNHDAMYWYRQDPGQGLRLIYYSQIVNDFQKGDIAEGYSVSREKKESFPLTVTSAQKNPTAFYLCASSIDPSGTGRNQPQHFGDGTRLSIL.

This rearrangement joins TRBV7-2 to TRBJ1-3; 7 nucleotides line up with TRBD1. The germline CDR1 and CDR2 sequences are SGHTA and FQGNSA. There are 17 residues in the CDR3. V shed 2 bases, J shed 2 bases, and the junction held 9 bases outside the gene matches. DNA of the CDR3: TGTGCCAGCAGCTTATCCCGACAGGGTTGGGCTGGAAACACCATATATTTT. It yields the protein CASSLSRQGWAGNTIYF.